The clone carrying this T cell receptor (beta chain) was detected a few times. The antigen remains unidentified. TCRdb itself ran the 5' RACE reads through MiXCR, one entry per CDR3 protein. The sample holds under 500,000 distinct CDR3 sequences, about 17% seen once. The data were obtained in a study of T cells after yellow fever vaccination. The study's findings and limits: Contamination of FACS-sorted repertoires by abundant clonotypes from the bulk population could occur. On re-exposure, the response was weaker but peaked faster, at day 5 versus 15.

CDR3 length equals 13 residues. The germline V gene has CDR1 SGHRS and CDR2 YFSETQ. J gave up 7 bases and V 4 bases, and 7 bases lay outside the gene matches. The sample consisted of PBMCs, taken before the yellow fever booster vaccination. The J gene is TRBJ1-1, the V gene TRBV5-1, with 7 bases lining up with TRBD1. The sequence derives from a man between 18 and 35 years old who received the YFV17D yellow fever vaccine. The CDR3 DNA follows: TGCGCCAGCAGCCGGGACAGTGAGAATGAAGCTTTCTTT. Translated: CASSRDSENEAFF.